The 16 T cell receptor beta chains below all came from one sample that was sequenced in a study of radiotherapy plus CTLA-4 blockade in lung cancer. The repertoire was sequenced with immunoSEQ multiplex PCR; TCRdb's copy has only in-frame clones and lacks some. This sample has 70,000 to 85,000 clones, with roughly 74% found just once. The material sequenced was peripheral blood, taken from a patient treated with radiotherapy plus ipilimumab. The receptors come from a human donor with non-small cell lung cancer whose response to radiotherapy plus ipilimumab could not be evaluated.

CDR3 DNA: TGTGCCTGGAGTGTACGAGGTTGGACCGGGGAGCTGTTTTTT. It codes for CAWSVRGWTGELFF. This chain connects TRBV30 to TRBJ2-2; D is unclear. The CDR3 spans 14 residues. Germline assignment: CDR1 GTSNPN and CDR2 SVGIG (reference sequence). Between the trimmed V and J ends, which lost 0 bases and 5 bases, there was a span of 10 bases.

V is TRBV6-6 and J is TRBJ1-5, with 10 bases fitting TRBD1. This CDR3 comprises 15 residues. Germline V CDR1 and CDR2: MNHNY, SVGAGI (reference sequence). Unmatched junction bases numbered 7, after V lost 5 bases and J lost 6 bases. For the CDR3, the DNA is TGTGCCAGCAGTCATGGACAGGGGGTAATTCAGCCCCAGCATTTT. Its protein is CASSHGQGVIQPQHF.

The table lists this clone with a count of one. The chain joins TRBV6-6 to TRBJ2-5; TRBD1 matches 10 bases. The end of the DNA fits TRBJ2-7 better, so the J call may be wrong. The CDR3 spans 15 residues. Germline CDR1 MNHNY, CDR2 SVGAGI (reference sequence). The CDR3 DNA reads as TGTGCCAGCAGTTTAACCGGGACAGGGGTCCACGAGCAGTACTTC. Translation: CASSLTGTGVHEQYF.

A single count supports this clone. The V call is TRBV7-2, the J call TRBJ2-5; 10 nucleotides agree with TRBD1. CDR3 size: 19 residues. V lost 0 bases, J lost 4 bases, and 14 bases stayed unmatched. The germline CDR1 and CDR2 sequences are SGHTA and FQGNSA. The CDR3 DNA reads as TGTGCCAGCAGCTTAGCGAGGTTTAGACAGGGGGCCGTCGGAGAGACCCAGTACTTC. The encoded protein is CASSLARFRQGAVGETQYF.

This chain connects TRBV9 to TRBJ1-6, with TRBD1 matching 7 bases. The CDR3 loop spans 16 amino acids. Trimming took 3 bases from V and 6 from J; bases not matched to a gene: 9. Germline V CDR1 and CDR2: SGDLS, YYNGEE. The CDR3 spells CASSAKGAGSNSPLHF. The DNA for the CDR3 is TGTGCCAGCAGCGCGAAGGGGGCGGGATCTAATTCACCCCTCCACTTT.

A word on this clone: This sample includes further DNA sequences coding for the same CDR3. The chain employs TRBV7-9 and TRBJ2-3; 11 nucleotides match TRBD2. The CDR3 is 15 amino acids. Germline assignment: CDR1 SEHNR and CDR2 FQNEAQ (reference sequence). J was trimmed by 2 bases and V by 5 bases; bases with no gene match: 3. Here the CDR3 reads CASSPGLAVTDTQYF. CDR3 in DNA: TGTGCCAGCAGCCCGGGACTAGCGGTCACAGATACGCAGTATTTT.

The chain carries TRBV2 and TRBJ1-5, with TRBD1 identical over 12 bases. V trimming: 6 bases; J trimming: 6 bases; junction bases outside the gene matches: 6. Germline lookup yields CDR1 SNHLY and CDR2 FYNNEI. The CDR3 has 15 residues. Here the CDR3 DNA reads TGTGCCAGCAGAGGGGACAGGGGGCACGCTCAGCCCCAGCATTTT. Translated: CASRGDRGHAQPQHF.

This chain uses TRBV2 with TRBJ2-2; possibly TRBD2 for D (6 bases). The CDR3 contains 14 residues. Germline lookup yields CDR1 SNHLY and CDR2 FYNNEI. V lost 8 bases and J 1 base, leaving 11 bases between the germline ends. The CDR3 nucleotides read TGTGCCAGCGGGGGGTGGGTGAACACCGGGGAGCTGTTTTTT. Protein: CASGGWVNTGELFF.

About this clone itself: Its ends do not fully match the called genes, so a read error is possible. Other DNA sequences from this sample encode an identical CDR3 as well. The rearrangement links TRBV4-1 to TRBJ2-5, with 13 bases fitting TRBD2. This CDR3 contains 15 residues. The germline gives CDR1 MGHRA, CDR2 YSYEKL. As DNA, the CDR3 is TGTGCCAGCAGCCAGGGACTAGCGGGGTCAAAGACCCAGTACTTC. Translation gives CASSQGLAGSKTQYF.

The gene calls are TRBV11-3 and TRBJ2-3; TRBD2 agrees at 14 bases. With 5 bases clipped from V and 3 bases from J, the junction kept 4 bases outside the gene matches. Germline V lookup: CDR1 SGHNT, CDR2 YENEEA. The CDR3 runs 16 residues. The CDR3 region is CASSRGTSGRTDTQYF. Here the CDR3 DNA reads TGTGCCAGCAGCCGGGGGACTAGCGGGAGAACAGATACGCAGTATTTT. Full variable domain (remainder filled in from reference TRBV11-3 and TRBJ2-3): EAGVVQSPRYKIIEKKQPVAFWCNPISGHNTLYWYLQNLGQGPELLIRYENEEAVDDSQLPKDRFSAERLKGVDSTLKIQPAELGDSAVYLCASSRGTSGRTDTQYFGPGTRLTVL.

The chain is built from TRBV4-1 and TRBJ1-1, with 7 bases identical to TRBD1. Germline loops: CDR1 MGHRA, CDR2 YSYEKL. V lost 6 bases to trimming and J lost 4 bases; unmatched junction nucleotides: 8. This CDR3 contains 14 residues. The CDR3 here is CASSGQGGLTEAFF. The CDR3 nucleotides read TGCGCCAGCAGTGGTCAAGGGGGCCTCACTGAAGCTTTCTTT.

The J gene is TRBJ1-5, the V gene TRBV5-8, with 10 bases that match TRBD1. CDR1 SGHTS and CDR2 YDEGEE come from the germline V gene. The CDR3 loop spans 16 amino acids. Unmatched junction bases numbered 4, after V lost 4 bases and J lost 0 bases. The CDR3 sequence is CASSRDRGYSNQPQHF. CDR3 nucleotides: TGTGCCAGCAGCCGGGACAGGGGTTATAGCAATCAGCCCCAGCATTTT.

This chain connects TRBV7-2 to TRBJ1-6, with D possibly TRBD1 on 6 matching bases. The ends were cut back, 5 bases at V and 4 bases at J, with 9 bases in the middle. Per germline, CDR1 SGHTA and CDR2 FQGNSA. The CDR3 totals 14 residues. CDR3 bases: TGTGCCAGCAGCCCAGACAGGTATAATTCACCCCTCCACTTT. This gives the protein CASSPDRYNSPLHF.

The V call is TRBV6-1, the J call TRBJ1-5; the D is unclear. The germline V gene has CDR1 MNHNS and CDR2 SASEGT. Trimming left V 4 bases short and J 6 bases short, with 22 bases between. CDR3 length: 17 residues. For the CDR3, the DNA is TGTGCCAGCAGTGGACGGGGAGGGCCCTTCGAGGTTCAGCCCCAGCATTTT. Protein sequence: CASSGRGGPFEVQPQHF.

The gene calls are TRBV19 and TRBJ1-1, with 8 bases that match TRBD1. J lost 6 bases, V lost 10 bases, and 10 bases had no gene match. The CDR3 totals 13 residues. The germline CDR1 and CDR2 sequences are LNHDA and SQIVND (reference sequence). The chain's CDR3 is CATNDRGNPEAFF. DNA for the CDR3: TGTGCCACCAACGACAGGGGAAACCCTGAAGCTTTCTTT.

This clone showed up just once. The chain joins TRBV10-3 to TRBJ1-1, with TRBD1 as a possible D gene (6 bases). CDR1 is ENHRY and CDR2 is SYGVKD in the germline V gene. V was pared by 6 bases and J by 0 bases, with 20 bases between. The CDR3 runs 17 residues. The CDR3 DNA reads TGTGCCATCAGCCGTATACAGGGAACCCAAATGAACACTGAAGCTTTCTTT. Its protein product is CAISRIQGTQMNTEAFF.